Presented here are 9 T cell receptor beta chains from one specimen sequenced in a study of blood T cell repertoires in COVID-19. The method was immunoSEQ multiplex PCR; TCRdb's version includes in-frame clones alone and lacks a portion of them. The sample holds about 150,000 clones; around 82% are singletons and the top ten take roughly 13%. Sequencing was performed on peripheral blood. The receptors come from a man between 60 and 70 years old with active or convalescent COVID-19.

A few counts support this clone. This rearrangement joins TRBV30 to TRBJ1-2, with 8 bases identical to TRBD1. V lost 0 bases, J lost 4 bases, and 10 bases stayed unmatched. The length of the CDR3 is 16 residues. Germline CDR1 GTSNPN, CDR2 SVGIG (reference sequence). CDR3: CAWSVLPDRASYGYTF. In DNA, the CDR3 is TGTGCCTGGAGTGTACTCCCGGACAGGGCTTCCTATGGCTACACCTTC.

This chain joins TRBV5-1 and TRBJ2-7; a weak D match, TRBD1 (6 bases). Per germline, CDR1 SGHRS and CDR2 YFSETQ. The ends were cut back, 0 bases at V and 0 bases at J, with 13 bases in the middle. The CDR3 covers 16 residues. The CDR3: CASSLEVPDSSYEQYF. The CDR3 coding sequence is TGCGCCAGCAGCTTGGAGGTTCCGGACAGCTCCTACGAGCAGTACTTC.

In this sample, this clone turned up a few times. A much larger clonotype is one base distant, so this may be a read error. V usage is TRBV11-2 and J usage is TRBJ1-2; no clear D. Germline CDR1 reads SGHAT; CDR2 reads FQNNGV. The CDR3 sequence is 15 residues long. Deletions cut 5 bases from V and 2 bases from J, with 15 bases between. CDR3 nucleotide sequence: TGTGCCAGCAGCCTCCGAGAGGGTTGGAACTATGGCTACACCTTC. It codes for CASSLREGWNYGYTF.

This chain connects TRBV7-2 to TRBJ2-1, with D possibly TRBD1 on 5 matching bases. V lost 3 bases and J 3 bases, leaving 18 bases between the germline ends. This CDR3 contains 17 residues. The germline V gene encodes CDR1 SGHTA and CDR2 FQGNSA. CDR3 amino acids: CASSFFSRAGIYNEQFF. Written as DNA, the CDR3 is TGTGCCAGCAGCTTCTTCTCAAGGGCAGGGATCTACAATGAGCAGTTCTTC.

The V gene is TRBV19, the J gene TRBJ2-7; 8 bases are a match to TRBD1. Germline-derived CDR1 and CDR2 are LNHDA and SQIVND (reference sequence). With V trimmed by 5 bases and J by 7 bases, 13 bases remained unmatched. This CDR3 region has 15 residues. The CDR3 loop is CASSSRTGPAGEQYF. CDR3 coding DNA: TGTGCCAGTAGTTCTAGGACAGGGCCGGCGGGGGAGCAGTACTTC.

This chain uses TRBV28 with TRBJ1-5; 9 bases line up with TRBD1. Germline CDR1 reads MDHEN; CDR2 reads SYDVKM. The CDR3 consists of 16 residues. J lost 7 bases, V lost 2 bases, and 9 bases had no gene match. In DNA form, the CDR3 reads TGTGCCAGCAGTTTACCCCAGGGACAGGGCGGGCAGCCCCAGCATTTT. Its protein is CASSLPQGQGGQPQHF.

The V call is TRBV5-1, the J call TRBJ2-5; TRBD2 agrees at 10 bases. The CDR3 has 17 amino acids. V was pared by 0 bases and J by 5 bases, with 10 bases of the junction left unmatched. Germline V gene data show CDR1 as SGHRS and CDR2 as YFSETQ. The DNA for the CDR3 is TGCGCCAGCAGCTTGGTTCTAGCGGGAGAGGTCGGGGAGACCCAGTACTTC. Its protein is CASSLVLAGEVGETQYF.

This chain connects TRBV7-3 to TRBJ2-4; 9 nucleotides line up with TRBD2. This CDR3 comprises 16 residues. Germline-derived CDR1 and CDR2 are SGHTA and FQGTGA. The J segment lost 1 base and the V segment lost 5 bases, leaving 6 bases of the junction unmatched. The CDR3 reads CASSPTAGGAKNIQYF. Written as DNA, the CDR3 is TGTGCCAGCAGCCCCACGGCGGGAGGGGCCAAAAACATTCAGTACTTC.

The chain combines TRBV7-9 with TRBJ2-3; 7 bases align to TRBD1. This CDR3 region has 16 residues. CDR1 is SEHNR, CDR2 FQNEAQ, per germline (reference sequence). V gave up 5 bases and J gave up 2 bases; unmatched junction bases: 10. This CDR3 reads CASSLGTAGNTDTQYF. CDR3 DNA sequence: TGTGCCAGCAGCCTGGGGACAGCAGGCAACACAGATACGCAGTATTTT.